These T cell receptor beta chains were read from a single sample in a study of T cells after yellow fever vaccination. TCRdb used MiXCR to reprocess the 5' RACE reads, holding one entry per CDR3 protein. The sample includes around 350,000 distinct CDR3 sequences, around 10% of them seen just once. The sequences come from PBMCs, collected on the day of the first yellow fever vaccination. The receptor set was obtained from a man between 18 and 29 years old who received the YFV17D yellow fever vaccine. CDR3s include the opening cysteine and the closing phenylalanine or tryptophan. A D gene is named only where the DNA matches it firmly. Not all rows give a size; the values are once, few, many and, for expanded clones, a class.

D gene,J gene,V gene,clone size,CDR3 DNA,CDR3 protein
NA,TRBJ2-7,TRBV20-1,many,TGCAGTGCTAGGAGACAGCCCTACGAGCAGTACTTC,CSARRQPYEQYF
TRBD1,TRBJ1-4,TRBV20-1,NA,TGCAGTGCTAGAGATCCGACAGGGGCGGCTGAAAAACTGTTTTTT,CSARDPTGAAEKLFF
NA,TRBJ1-1,TRBV19,NA,TGTGACAGTAGCAAAGCCCAGGGGAAGACTGAAGCTTTCTTT,CDSSKAQGKTEAFF
NA,TRBJ2-5,TRBV20-1,NA,TGCAGTGCTTGGACACAACAAGAGACCCAGTACTTC,CSAWTQQETQYF
TRBD2,TRBJ2-1,TRBV9,few,TGTGCCAGCAGCGACGCTAGCGGGGCAGATGAGCAGTTCTTC,CASSDASGADEQFF
TRBD1,TRBJ1-2,TRBV7-2,NA,TGTGCCAGCAGCCGGAGCCGTCGGGACAGGGGGATCGATGGCTACACCTTC,CASSRSRRDRGIDGYTF
NA,TRBJ2-1,TRBV6-1,few,TGTGCCAGCAGACCCGGGACAAAAGGGGATGAGCAGTTCTTC,CASRPGTKGDEQFF
TRBD2,TRBJ2-1,TRBV5-1,NA,TGCGCCAGCAGCATATTCCAGACTAGCGGGGGGGCGAACAATGAGCAGTTCTTC,CASSIFQTSGGANNEQFF
NA,TRBJ2-5,TRBV10-3,many,TGTGCCGTGGGTTCTAGCGACCAAGAGACCCAGTACTTC,CAVGSSDQETQYF
NA,TRBJ1-2,TRBV7-6,NA,TGTGCCCCCGGGGAAAGTCGGGACCGATATGGCTACACCTTC,CAPGESRDRYGYTF
NA,TRBJ2-3,TRBV6-1,few,TGTGCCAGCAGTGATACCGGGACTGCCGCGGTAACGCAGTATTTT,CASSDTGTAAVTQYF
TRBD2,TRBJ2-3,TRBV7-9,many,TGTGCCAGCAGCCGTGCGGCGGGACTACCCTTCACAGATACGCAGTATTTT,CASSRAAGLPFTDTQYF
TRBD1,TRBJ1-2,TRBV6-5,NA,TGTGCCACACAGGGGGCGCGGTATGGCTACACCTTC,CATQGARYGYTF
NA,TRBJ2-1,TRBV4-1,NA,TGCGCCAGCAGCCAAGTGCTCGGGGGGCTGTCCTACAATGAGCAGTTCTTC,CASSQVLGGLSYNEQFF
NA,TRBJ1-1,TRBV28,many,TGTGCCAGCAGCCGAACCACTGAAGCTTTCTTT,CASSRTTEAFF
NA,TRBJ1-5,TRBV24-1,few,TGTGCCACCAGTGATCGAACCACAGGGAATCAGCCCCAGCATTTT,CATSDRTTGNQPQHF
NA,TRBJ1-2,TRBV11-2,NA,TGTGCCAGCAGCTTAGATCACACGAACTATGGCTACACCTTC,CASSLDHTNYGYTF
NA,TRBJ2-7,TRBV7-9,NA,TGTGCCAGCAGCTTCACCTCCGAGCAGTACTTC,CASSFTSEQYF
NA,TRBJ1-4,TRBV4-3,few,TGCGCCAGCAGCCAAGGCAGGGTGAATGAAAAACTGTTTTTT,CASSQGRVNEKLFF
NA,TRBJ2-4,TRBV28,few,TGTGCCAGCACCCCGCAAGGGTCGGCCAAAAACATTCAGTACTTC,CASTPQGSAKNIQYF
TRBD1,TRBJ2-6,TRBV5-1,NA,TGCGCCAGCAGACAGGGGGCGACCTCTGGGGCCAACGTCCTGACTTTC,CASRQGATSGANVLTF
TRBD1,TRBJ2-7,TRBV2,many,TGTGCCAGCAGACCGCAACAGGGGGACGAGCAGTACTTC,CASRPQQGDEQYF
NA,TRBJ1-2,TRBV9,NA,TGTGCCAGCAGCACCCCAGACTATGGCTACACCTTC,CASSTPDYGYTF
NA,TRBJ1-1,TRBV9,NA,TGTGCCAGCAGCGTAGGGCACGGCACTGAAGCTTTCTTT,CASSVGHGTEAFF
NA,TRBJ2-5,TRBV6-2/TRBV6-3,NA,TGTGCCAGCAGTCCTCTATTTGGGGATGGTAGCCTAAAAGAGACCCAGTACTTC,CASSPLFGDGSLKETQYF
NA,TRBJ2-7,TRBV11-2,NA,TGTGCCAGCAGCTTAAATTCAGGGTCAAGAAGGGGGGAGCAGTACTTC,CASSLNSGSRRGEQYF
NA,TRBJ2-3,TRBV6-4,many,TGTGCCAGCAGTGACACAGAAACAGATACGCAGTATTTT,CASSDTETDTQYF
NA,TRBJ1-1,TRBV5-4,NA,TGTGCCAGCAGCCCTAGGACAGCTGTGAACACTGAAGCTTTCTTT,CASSPRTAVNTEAFF
NA,TRBJ1-2,TRBV6-6,NA,TGTGCCAGCAGTTACCCCACCGGTGGCTACACCTTC,CASSYPTGGYTF
NA,TRBJ2-5,TRBV6-1,few,TGTGCCAGCACTGACCGGGACACCAAAGAGACCCAGTACTTC,CASTDRDTKETQYF
TRBD1,TRBJ2-1,TRBV5-1,NA,TGCGCCAGCAGCCTTCGGGGGACAGGGGGCGCTTGGAATGAGCAGTTCTTC,CASSLRGTGGAWNEQFF
NA,TRBJ1-2,TRBV20-1,NA,TGCAGTGCCTCGGGGGACCATAACTATGGCTACACCTTC,CSASGDHNYGYTF
TRBD2,TRBJ2-1,TRBV18,NA,TGTGCCAGCTCACCACGGGGGAGCGGGGGGGCCTCCAATGAGCAGTTCTTC,CASSPRGSGGASNEQFF
NA,TRBJ2-6,TRBV5-1,few,TGCGCCAGCATGGCTTTCTCTGGGGCCAACGTCCTGACTTTC,CASMAFSGANVLTF
NA,TRBJ1-3,TRBV7-7,many,TGTGCTAGCAGCTTGGGCAGGGGCTCTGGAAACACCATATATTTT,CASSLGRGSGNTIYF
TRBD1,TRBJ2-5,TRBV6-1,few,TGTGCCAGCAGCGACAGGGGGCTGAGGGAGACCCAGTACTTC,CASSDRGLRETQYF
NA,TRBJ2-3,TRBV29-1,few,TGCAGCGTTGAGGGACGGACCACAGATACGCAGTATTTT,CSVEGRTTDTQYF
NA,TRBJ2-1,TRBV11-2,NA,TGTGCCAGCAGCCTTGGGGTACGACCCAGCTCCTACAATGAGCAGTTCTTC,CASSLGVRPSSYNEQFF
TRBD2,TRBJ2-5,TRBV20-1,few,TGCAGTGCTAACGCGGGGGGTATACAAGAGACCCAGTACTTC,CSANAGGIQETQYF
TRBD1,TRBJ2-7,TRBV28,few,TGTGCCAGCAGTCACGGGACAGGAGCCTCCTACGAGCAGTACTTC,CASSHGTGASYEQYF
NA,TRBJ1-1,TRBV12-3/TRBV12-4,few,TGTGCCAGCAGTTTATTCTATTCCGGGAACACTGAAGCTTTCTTT,CASSLFYSGNTEAFF
NA,TRBJ1-6,TRBV12-3/TRBV12-4,few,TGTGCCAGCAGTTTAGGAAAGGGGCACTCCTATAATTCACCCCTCCACTTT,CASSLGKGHSYNSPLHF
NA,TRBJ2-2,TRBV7-9,few,TGTGCCAGCAGCACACACAGGGTTCACACCGGGGAGCTGTTTTTT,CASSTHRVHTGELFF
NA,TRBJ2-3,TRBV6-1,few,TGTGCCAGCACCCCAGGGTACACAGATACGCAGTATTTT,CASTPGYTDTQYF
TRBD2,TRBJ2-7,TRBV28,few,TGTGCCAGCAGGCAACTAGCGGGACCCACAATCTCCTACGAGCAGTACTTC,CASRQLAGPTISYEQYF
TRBD2,TRBJ2-7,TRBV20-1,few,TGCAGTGCTAGACTTAGCGGGGGGTACGAGCAGTACTTC,CSARLSGGYEQYF
NA,TRBJ2-1,TRBV24-1,few,TGTGCCACCAGTGGGCCGAGCTCCTACAATGAGCAGTTCTTC,CATSGPSSYNEQFF
NA,TRBJ2-7,TRBV20-1,few,TGCAGTGCTAGAGGGGGGTTATCAGGGGATCGCCACGAGCAGTACTTC,CSARGGLSGDRHEQYF
NA,TRBJ2-1,TRBV5-4,many,TGTGCCAGCAGCTTACCTAGTGACAATGAGCAGTTCTTC,CASSLPSDNEQFF
NA,TRBJ1-1,TRBV4-1,few,TGCGCCAGCAGCCAAGAACAGTTGAGCTCTGAAGCTTTCTTT,CASSQEQLSSEAFF
NA,TRBJ2-7,TRBV20-1,NA,TGCAGTGCTATCGTACAGGGTGGCGAGCAGTACTTC,CSAIVQGGEQYF